The rows below give T cell receptor beta chains drawn from one sample of a study of T cells in Graves' hyperthyroidism and ophthalmopathy. Using its own MiXCR run on the multiplex PCR reads, TCRdb lists one record per CDR3 protein. The sample consists of 550,000 to 800,000 distinct CDR3 sequences, around a sixth of them appearing once. The sequenced material came from blood. These receptors all come from a man between 45 and 60 years old with Graves' hyperthyroidism. The conserved cysteine and the conserved F or W are not part of the CDR3 here. Fields, in order: V gene, J gene, CDR3 protein.

v_gene: TRBV9
j_gene: TRBJ2-7
CDR3aa: ASSSPPNTGLHEQY

v_gene: TRBV28
j_gene: TRBJ1-5
CDR3aa: ASRGTGQPQH

v_gene: TRBV5-1
j_gene: TRBJ2-1
CDR3aa: ASSFTISGNNEQF

v_gene: TRBV6-1
j_gene: TRBJ2-2
CDR3aa: AISDTRVTGELF

v_gene: TRBV25-1
j_gene: TRBJ2-5
CDR3aa: ASSAYSGDLTGLDETQY

v_gene: TRBV19
j_gene: TRBJ1-1
CDR3aa: ASSTSEGHTEAF

v_gene: TRBV27
j_gene: TRBJ2-2
CDR3aa: ASSPGLAAAGELF

v_gene: TRBV11-2
j_gene: TRBJ2-7
CDR3aa: ASSLRGQGIYEQY

v_gene: TRBV11-2
j_gene: TRBJ2-7
CDR3aa: ASSLISGRVGEQY

v_gene: TRBV27
j_gene: TRBJ2-7
CDR3aa: ASSPSRETEEQY

v_gene: TRBV19
j_gene: TRBJ2-5
CDR3aa: ASSIGLAKETQY

v_gene: TRBV20-1
j_gene: TRBJ1-1
CDR3aa: SAPWKGDQAF

v_gene: TRBV3-1
j_gene: TRBJ2-3
CDR3aa: ASSQMSGSTDTQY

v_gene: TRBV6-1
j_gene: TRBJ2-7
CDR3aa: ASRPNRDHYEQY

v_gene: TRBV20-1
j_gene: TRBJ2-5
CDR3aa: SAWDRGEATETQY

v_gene: TRBV19
j_gene: TRBJ2-1
CDR3aa: ASSMWTSGRLRGDYNEQF

v_gene: TRBV28
j_gene: TRBJ2-2
CDR3aa: ASSFGTGFTGELF

v_gene: TRBV11-2
j_gene: TRBJ2-3
CDR3aa: ASSFRLAGGRADTQY

v_gene: TRBV11-2
j_gene: TRBJ2-7
CDR3aa: ASSLSYERSYEQY

v_gene: TRBV5-1
j_gene: TRBJ1-1
CDR3aa: ASSRRAEAEAF

v_gene: TRBV2
j_gene: TRBJ2-1
CDR3aa: ASRGLVEQF

v_gene: TRBV7-2
j_gene: TRBJ2-3
CDR3aa: ASIPRDYQNTQY

v_gene: TRBV28
j_gene: TRBJ1-5
CDR3aa: ASRPREIRQPQH

v_gene: TRBV4-2
j_gene: TRBJ2-3
CDR3aa: ASSQEGVSSTDTQY

v_gene: TRBV5-1
j_gene: TRBJ2-3
CDR3aa: ASSFGAGDDTQY

v_gene: TRBV19
j_gene: TRBJ1-1
CDR3aa: ASSIPRQGRTEAF

v_gene: TRBV7-9
j_gene: TRBJ2-7
CDR3aa: ASSYQGGNYEQY

v_gene: TRBV11-2
j_gene: TRBJ1-1
CDR3aa: ASEGVNTEAF

v_gene: TRBV12-3/TRBV12-4
j_gene: TRBJ2-1
CDR3aa: ASTIFSGRARNEQF

v_gene: TRBV28
j_gene: TRBJ1-4
CDR3aa: ASMNSANEKLF

v_gene: TRBV7-9
j_gene: TRBJ2-2
CDR3aa: ASSPLGSGTGELF

v_gene: TRBV2
j_gene: TRBJ2-2
CDR3aa: ASSESGFRRTGELF

v_gene: TRBV7-9
j_gene: TRBJ2-1
CDR3aa: ASSWGLAGARYNEQF

v_gene: TRBV6-1
j_gene: TRBJ2-7
CDR3aa: ASCRGTGQFYEQY

v_gene: TRBV29-1
j_gene: TRBJ1-4
CDR3aa: SVGSGTGAEKLF

v_gene: TRBV10-3
j_gene: TRBJ1-3
CDR3aa: AISDRDSGNTIY

v_gene: TRBV5-5
j_gene: TRBJ2-2
CDR3aa: ASSFFLILDSSTGELF

v_gene: TRBV28
j_gene: TRBJ1-5
CDR3aa: ASWTGGGQPQH

v_gene: TRBV28
j_gene: TRBJ2-5
CDR3aa: ASSHSQETQY

v_gene: TRBV7-9
j_gene: TRBJ2-2
CDR3aa: ASSLELFGELF

v_gene: TRBV20-1
j_gene: TRBJ1-1
CDR3aa: SARAMTRGGKTEAF

v_gene: TRBV5-6
j_gene: TRBJ1-1
CDR3aa: ASSLPITEAF

v_gene: TRBV10-3
j_gene: TRBJ2-2
CDR3aa: AISETSGRANTGELF

v_gene: TRBV5-1
j_gene: TRBJ2-1
CDR3aa: ASTWTSGIDEQF

v_gene: TRBV6-1
j_gene: TRBJ2-2
CDR3aa: ASSPSITEELF

v_gene: TRBV27
j_gene: TRBJ1-2
CDR3aa: ASSFGTGGTFLT

v_gene: TRBV28
j_gene: TRBJ2-1
CDR3aa: ASITGTSGRRDEQF

v_gene: TRBV10-1
j_gene: TRBJ1-1
CDR3aa: ASKLPNRNTEAF

v_gene: TRBV7-2
j_gene: TRBJ1-1
CDR3aa: ASSLVRERAF

v_gene: TRBV27
j_gene: TRBJ2-4
CDR3aa: ASLLGAEGVLIQY

v_gene: TRBV29-1
j_gene: TRBJ2-1
CDR3aa: SVAGSTYNEQF

v_gene: TRBV7-2
j_gene: TRBJ2-7
CDR3aa: ASSLLASSYYEQY

v_gene: TRBV30
j_gene: TRBJ2-5
CDR3aa: AWGVGAGGPRETQY

v_gene: TRBV24-1
j_gene: TRBJ2-2
CDR3aa: ATSGRDRGSPGELF

v_gene: TRBV4-1
j_gene: TRBJ2-7
CDR3aa: ASSPPSGRAEEQY